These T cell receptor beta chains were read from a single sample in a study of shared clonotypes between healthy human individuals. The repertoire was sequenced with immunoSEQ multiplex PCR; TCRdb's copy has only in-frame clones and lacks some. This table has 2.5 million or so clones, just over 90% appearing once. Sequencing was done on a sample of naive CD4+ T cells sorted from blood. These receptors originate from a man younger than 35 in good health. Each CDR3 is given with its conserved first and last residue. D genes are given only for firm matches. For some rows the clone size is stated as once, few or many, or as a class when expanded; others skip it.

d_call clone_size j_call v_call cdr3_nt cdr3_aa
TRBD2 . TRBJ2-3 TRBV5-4 TGTGCCAGCAGCTTAGGCCTAGCGGGAGCTGGCACAGATACGCAGTATTTT CASSLGLAGAGTDTQYF
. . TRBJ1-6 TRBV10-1 TGCGCCAGCAGTGAGTCATTAGGTATAGGGTCACCCCTCCACTTT CASSESLGIGSPLHF
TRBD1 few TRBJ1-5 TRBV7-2 TGTGCCAGCAGCTTAGTAGGGGGCGGCAATCAGCCCCAGCATTTT CASSLVGGGNQPQHF
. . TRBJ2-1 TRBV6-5 TGTGCCAGCAGTTACTCGGGCCCTGCTAGCCAGCAGTTCTTC CASSYSGPASQQFF
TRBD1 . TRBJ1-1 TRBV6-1 TGTGCCAGCAGTGAGAACAGGGGGAACACTGAAGCTTTCTTT CASSENRGNTEAFF
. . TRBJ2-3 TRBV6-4 TGTGCCAGCAGTGACTCGGTGGGCGCAGATACGCAGTATTTT CASSDSVGADTQYF
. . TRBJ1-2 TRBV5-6 TGTGCCAGCAGCCGCGGGGGGTATGGCTACACCTTC CASSRGGYGYTF
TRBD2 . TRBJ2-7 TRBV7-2 TGTGCCAGCAGCTCGGGACTAGCGACCCACGAGCAGTACTTC CASSSGLATHEQYF
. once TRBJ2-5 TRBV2 TGTGCCGAGGGGGGGAGCCAAGAGACCCAGTACTTC CAEGGSQETQYF
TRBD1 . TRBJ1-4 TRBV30 TGTGCCTGGAGTGTACAGGGGGAAAAACTGTTTTTT CAWSVQGEKLFF
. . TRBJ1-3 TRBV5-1 TGCGCCAGCAGACCCGACAGCTCTGGAAACACCATATATTTT CASRPDSSGNTIYF